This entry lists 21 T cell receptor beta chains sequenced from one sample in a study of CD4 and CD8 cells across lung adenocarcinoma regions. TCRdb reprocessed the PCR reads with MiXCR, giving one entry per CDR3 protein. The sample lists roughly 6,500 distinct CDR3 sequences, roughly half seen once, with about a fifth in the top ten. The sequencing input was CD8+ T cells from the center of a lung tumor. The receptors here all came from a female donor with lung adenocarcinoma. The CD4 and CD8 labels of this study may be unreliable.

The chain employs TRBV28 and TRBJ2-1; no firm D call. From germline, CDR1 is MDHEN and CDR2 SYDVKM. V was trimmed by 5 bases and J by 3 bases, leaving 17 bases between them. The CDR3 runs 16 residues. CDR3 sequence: CASSPMDGNNYNEQFF. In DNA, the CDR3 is TGTGCCAGCAGTCCAATGGACGGCAACAACTACAATGAGCAGTTCTTC. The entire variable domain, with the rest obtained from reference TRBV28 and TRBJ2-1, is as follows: DVKVTQSSRYLVKRTGEKVFLECVQDMDHENMFWYRQDPGLGLRLIYFSYDVKMKEKGDIPEGYSVSREKKERFSLILESASTNQTSMYLCASSPMDGNNYNEQFFGPGTRLTVL.

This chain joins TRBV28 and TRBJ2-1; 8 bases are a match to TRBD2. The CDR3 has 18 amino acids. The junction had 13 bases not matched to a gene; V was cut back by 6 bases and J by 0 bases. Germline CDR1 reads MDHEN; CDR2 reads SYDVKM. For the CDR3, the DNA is TGTGCCAGCAGCTCCCTCGGGGGGGGCGGGAGCTCCTACAATGAGCAGTTCTTC. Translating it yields CASSSLGGGGSSYNEQFF. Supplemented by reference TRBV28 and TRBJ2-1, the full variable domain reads DVKVTQSSRYLVKRTGEKVFLECVQDMDHENMFWYRQDPGLGLRLIYFSYDVKMKEKGDIPEGYSVSREKKERFSLILESASTNQTSMYLCASSSLGGGGSSYNEQFFGPGTRLTVL.

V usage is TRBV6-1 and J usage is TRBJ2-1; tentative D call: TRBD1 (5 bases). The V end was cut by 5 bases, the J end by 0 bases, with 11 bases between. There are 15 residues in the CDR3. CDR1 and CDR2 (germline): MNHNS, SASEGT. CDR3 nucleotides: TGTGCCAGCAGTAGCACAGGTAGCTCCTACAATGAGCAGTTCTTC. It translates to CASSSTGSSYNEQFF.

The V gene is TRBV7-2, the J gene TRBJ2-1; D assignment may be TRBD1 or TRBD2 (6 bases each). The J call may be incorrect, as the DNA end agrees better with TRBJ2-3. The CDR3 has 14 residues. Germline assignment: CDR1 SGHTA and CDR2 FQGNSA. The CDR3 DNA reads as TGTGCCAGCACCGGGGGCCGTGACCAAGAGACGCAGTATTTT. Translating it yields CASTGGRDQETQYF.

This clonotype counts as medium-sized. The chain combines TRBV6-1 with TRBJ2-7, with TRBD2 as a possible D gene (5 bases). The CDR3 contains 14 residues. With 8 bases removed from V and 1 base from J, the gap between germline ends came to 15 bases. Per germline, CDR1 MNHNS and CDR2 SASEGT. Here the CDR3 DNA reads TGTGCCAGCCGGACTCCCCGGGTTTCCTACGAGCAGTACTTC. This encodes CASRTPRVSYEQYF.

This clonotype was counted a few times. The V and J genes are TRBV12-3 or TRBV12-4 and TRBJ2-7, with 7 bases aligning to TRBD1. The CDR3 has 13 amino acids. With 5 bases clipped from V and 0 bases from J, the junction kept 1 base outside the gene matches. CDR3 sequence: CASSGDSSYEQYF. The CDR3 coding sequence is TGTGCCAGCAGTGGGGACAGCTCCTACGAGCAGTACTTC.

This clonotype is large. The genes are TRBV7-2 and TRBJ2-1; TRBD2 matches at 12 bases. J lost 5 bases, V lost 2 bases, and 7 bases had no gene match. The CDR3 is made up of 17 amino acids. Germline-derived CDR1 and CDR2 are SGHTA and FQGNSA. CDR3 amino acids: CASSLRGRTSGNNEQFF. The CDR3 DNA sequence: TGTGCCAGCAGCTTACGGGGCCGGACTAGCGGGAACAATGAGCAGTTCTTC.

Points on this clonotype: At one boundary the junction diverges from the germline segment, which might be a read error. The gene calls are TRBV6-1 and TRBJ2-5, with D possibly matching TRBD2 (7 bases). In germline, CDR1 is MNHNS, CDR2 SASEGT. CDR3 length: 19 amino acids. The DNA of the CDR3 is TGTGCCAGCAGGTCCGCCCCTTGCGGCGGGGGCGGTGACAAAGAGACCCAGTATTTC. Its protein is CASRSAPCGGGGDKETQYF.

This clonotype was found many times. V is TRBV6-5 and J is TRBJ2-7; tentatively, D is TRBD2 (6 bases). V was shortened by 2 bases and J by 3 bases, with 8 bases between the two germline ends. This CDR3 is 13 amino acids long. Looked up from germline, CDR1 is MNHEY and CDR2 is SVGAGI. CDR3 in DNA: TGTGCCAGCAGTTACGGGAGGCTCTACGAGCAGTACTTC. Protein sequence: CASSYGRLYEQYF.

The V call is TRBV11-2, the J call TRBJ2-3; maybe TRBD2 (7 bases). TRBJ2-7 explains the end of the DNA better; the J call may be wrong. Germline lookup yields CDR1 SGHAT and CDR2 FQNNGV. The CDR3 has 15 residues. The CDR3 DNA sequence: TGTGCCAGCAGCTTGGGGGGGGGGGCTGTAGATACGCAGTACTTC. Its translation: CASSLGGGAVDTQYF.

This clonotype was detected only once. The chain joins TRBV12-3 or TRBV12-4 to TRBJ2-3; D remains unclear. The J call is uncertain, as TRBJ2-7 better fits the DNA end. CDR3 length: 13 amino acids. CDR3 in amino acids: CARQAPPGNTQYF. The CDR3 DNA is TGTGCCCGCCAGGCTCCACCCGGCAATACGCAGTACTTC.

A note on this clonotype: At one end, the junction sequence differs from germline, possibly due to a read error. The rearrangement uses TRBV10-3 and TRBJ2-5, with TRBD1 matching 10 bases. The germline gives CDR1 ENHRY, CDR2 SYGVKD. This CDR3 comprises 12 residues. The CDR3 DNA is TGTGCCATCCGGGACAGGGGAGAGACCCAGAATTTC. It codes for CAIRDRGETQNF.

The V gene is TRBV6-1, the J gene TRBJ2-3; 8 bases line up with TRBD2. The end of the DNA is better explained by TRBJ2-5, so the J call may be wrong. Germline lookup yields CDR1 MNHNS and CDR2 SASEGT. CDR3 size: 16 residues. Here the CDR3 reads CASSHRGGRDQETQYF. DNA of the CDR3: TGTGCCAGCTCCCACCGGGGGGGCCGTGACCAAGAGACCCAGTACTTC.

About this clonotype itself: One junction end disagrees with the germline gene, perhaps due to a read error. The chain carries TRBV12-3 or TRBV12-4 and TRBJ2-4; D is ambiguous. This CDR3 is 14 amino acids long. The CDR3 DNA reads TGTCGCAGCACGTTTCGGTGGGCCAGAGACACGCAGTACTTT. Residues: CRSTFRWARDTQYF.

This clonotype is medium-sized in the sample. CDR3 nucleotide sequence: TGTGCCAGCAGCTGGGGACTAGCGGGGGCCTACAATGAGCAGTTCTTC. It specifies CASSWGLAGAYNEQFF. The chain employs TRBV7-2 and TRBJ2-1, with 14 bases that match TRBD2. Germline V gene lookup returns CDR1 SGHTA and CDR2 FQGNSA. V shed 4 bases and J 2 bases; nucleotides not matched to a gene: 1. This CDR3 contains 16 residues.

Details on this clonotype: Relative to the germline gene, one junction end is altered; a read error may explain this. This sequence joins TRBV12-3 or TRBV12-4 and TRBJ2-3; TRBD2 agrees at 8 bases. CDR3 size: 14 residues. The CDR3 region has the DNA TGTGCGGGCAGCGGGGGCGGGGACCGAGATACGCAGTACTTT. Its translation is CAGSGGGDRDTQYF.

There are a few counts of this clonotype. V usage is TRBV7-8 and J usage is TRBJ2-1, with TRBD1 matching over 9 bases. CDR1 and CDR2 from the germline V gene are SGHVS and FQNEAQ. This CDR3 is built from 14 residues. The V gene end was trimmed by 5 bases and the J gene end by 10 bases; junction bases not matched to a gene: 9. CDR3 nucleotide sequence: TGTGCCAGCAGCCCCTCAACAGGGGGCTACGAGCAGTTCTTC. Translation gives CASSPSTGGYEQFF.

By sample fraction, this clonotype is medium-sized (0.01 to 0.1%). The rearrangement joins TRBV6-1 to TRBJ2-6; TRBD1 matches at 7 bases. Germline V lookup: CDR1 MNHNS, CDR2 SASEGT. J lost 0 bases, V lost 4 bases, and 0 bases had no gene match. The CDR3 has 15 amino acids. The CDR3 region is CASSGDSSGANVLTF. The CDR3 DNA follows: TGTGCCAGCAGTGGGGACAGCTCTGGGGCCAACGTCCTGACTTTC.

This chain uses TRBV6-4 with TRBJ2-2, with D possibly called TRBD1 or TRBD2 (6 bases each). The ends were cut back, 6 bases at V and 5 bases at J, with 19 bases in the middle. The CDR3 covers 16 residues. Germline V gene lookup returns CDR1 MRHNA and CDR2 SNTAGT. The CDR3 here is CASSQEGEVETGELFF. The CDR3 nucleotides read TGTGCCAGCAGCCAAGAGGGGGAGGTAGAGACCGGGGAGCTGTTTTTT.

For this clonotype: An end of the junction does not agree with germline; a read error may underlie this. CDR3 DNA sequence: TGTGCCAGCAGTTTTAGGGGCGGGACTGGGGCCAACGACCTGACCTTC. Encoded protein: CASSFRGGTGANDLTF. The chain employs TRBV12-3 or TRBV12-4 and TRBJ2-6, with D possibly being TRBD2 (6 bases). The CDR3 length is 16 residues.

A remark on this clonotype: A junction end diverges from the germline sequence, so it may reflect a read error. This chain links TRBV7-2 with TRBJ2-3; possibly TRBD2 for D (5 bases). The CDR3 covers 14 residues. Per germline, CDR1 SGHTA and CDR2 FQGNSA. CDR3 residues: CAGTGVRSTDTQYF. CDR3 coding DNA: TGTGCGGGCACCGGGGTCCGTAGCACAGATACGCAGTATTTC.